These T cell receptor beta chains were read from a single sample in a study of cytomegalovirus exposure and HLA in healthy donors. The table came from immunoSEQ multiplex PCR; TCRdb's copy has only in-frame clones and leaves some out. Of 160,000 or so clones in the sample, more than 60% are singletons; the top ten hold about 1.3%. Source material: PBMCs. The receptors here all came from a woman aged 25 to 39 in good health and CMV-seronegative. Both conserved end residues are part of each CDR3. A D gene is named only where the DNA matches it firmly. Clone size is not always given. Where it is, it says once, few, many or a class for expanded clones.

J gene	D gene	clone size	V gene	CDR3 DNA	CDR3 protein
TRBJ1-2	TRBD1	few	TRBV6-5	TGTGCCAGCAGTTACGGGACAGGGGTGTTTGGCTACACCTTC	CASSYGTGVFGYTF
TRBJ2-7	NA	few	TRBV5-1	TGCGCCAGCAGCGCTAAGGGGCCGTCAACCTACGAGCAGTACTTC	CASSAKGPSTYEQYF
TRBJ1-2	NA	NA	TRBV30	TGTGCCTGGAGCGCCTGGGGGAGGGCTGGCTACACCTTC	CAWSAWGRAGYTF
TRBJ2-7	NA	NA	TRBV6-5	TGTGCCAGCAGTAGATGGACTGAGTCCTACGAGCAGTACTTC	CASSRWTESYEQYF
TRBJ1-1	NA	few	TRBV19	TGTGCCAGTAGTATTGACCTCGACAGCACTGAAGCTTTCTTT	CASSIDLDSTEAFF
TRBJ1-2	TRBD1	NA	TRBV4-1	TGCGCCAGCAGCCAAGATGGACAGGGGAACCTCTATGGCTACACCTTC	CASSQDGQGNLYGYTF
TRBJ2-5	TRBD2	once	TRBV19	TGTGCCAGTAGTAGACTAGCGGGGAGGTACCAAGAGACCCAGTACTTC	CASSRLAGRYQETQYF
TRBJ1-1	NA	NA	TRBV15	TGTGCCACCAGCAGAGGGATAACGGGGGGATACGGTGAAGCTTTCTTT	CATSRGITGGYGEAFF
TRBJ1-1	NA	once	TRBV4-2	TGTGCCAGCAGCCAAGATCGAGGAACTGAAGCTTTCTTT	CASSQDRGTEAFF
TRBJ2-6	NA	NA	TRBV5-1	TGCGCCAGCAGCTTGGTTGGGAGCACTGGGGCCAACGTCCTGACTTTC	CASSLVGSTGANVLTF
TRBJ2-5	NA	few	TRBV29-1	TGCAGCGTTCGGGGGGCTGAAGAGACCCAGTACTTC	CSVRGAEETQYF
TRBJ2-1	NA	few	TRBV5-1	TGCGCCAGCAGCTTGGGGGGAGGCTCCTACAATGAGCAGTTCTTC	CASSLGGGSYNEQFF
TRBJ1-2	TRBD1	NA	TRBV18	TGTGCCAGCTCACCTGGACAGGCCAACCCAAACTATGGCTACACCTTC	CASSPGQANPNYGYTF
TRBJ2-3	TRBD1	NA	TRBV28	TGTGCCAGCAGCGACGGAGCAGGGGGAACAGATACGCAGTATTTT	CASSDGAGGTDTQYF
TRBJ2-7	NA	NA	TRBV7-3	TGTGCCAGCAGCGTCGGGCAGGCCGGGGGCGAGCAGTACTTC	CASSVGQAGGEQYF
TRBJ1-1	TRBD1	NA	TRBV7-9	TGTGCCAGCAGCTCGGGACAGAAGTCTGAAGCTTTCTTT	CASSSGQKSEAFF
TRBJ1-4	NA	NA	TRBV28	TGTGCCAGCAGGACACGTATCACTAATGAAAAACTGTTTTTT	CASRTRITNEKLFF
TRBJ2-5	TRBD1	NA	TRBV28	TGTGCCAGCAGTTTAGTGACAGGGGAGGCAGAGACCCAGTACTTC	CASSLVTGEAETQYF
TRBJ2-7	NA	NA	TRBV6-5	TGTGCCAGCAGTTGGACAGTATTGAGCTCCTACGAGCAGTACTTC	CASSWTVLSSYEQYF
TRBJ2-7	TRBD2	NA	TRBV10-3	TGTGCCATCAGTGATGTAGCGGGGGGGACCTACGAGCAGTACTTC	CAISDVAGGTYEQYF
TRBJ2-3	NA	NA	TRBV27	TGTGCCAGCAGTTTCGCTAGGGGCCCCACAGATACGCAGTATTTT	CASSFARGPTDTQYF
TRBJ1-1	NA	once	TRBV6-5	TGTGCCAGCAGCCCCTTTGGACAAGCCGACACTGAAGCTTTCTTT	CASSPFGQADTEAFF
TRBJ1-1	TRBD1	few	TRBV19	TGTGCCAGTAGTGTCCGGGACAGGGGGCTGGCGACTGAAGCTTTCTTT	CASSVRDRGLATEAFF
TRBJ1-5	NA	NA	TRBV15	TGTGCCACCAGCACCCTTGTAGTCCAGCCCCAGCATTTT	CATSTLVVQPQHF
TRBJ2-5	TRBD2	NA	TRBV4-1	TGCGCCAGCAGCCAAGAAGGGCGGGGGGGAGAGGAGACCCAGTACTTC	CASSQEGRGGEETQYF
TRBJ1-6	TRBD1	once	TRBV15	TGTGCCACCAGCCCTCGGACAGGGTTTGGGTCACCCCTCCACTTT	CATSPRTGFGSPLHF
TRBJ1-1	NA	few	TRBV7-9	TGTGCCAGCAGCTTGGGAGTGAGTAGTGCTTTCTTT	CASSLGVSSAFF
TRBJ1-2	NA	NA	TRBV28	TGTGCCAGCAGTCCCCCTGACAGAGAGGCCTATGGCTACACCTTC	CASSPPDREAYGYTF
TRBJ1-1	NA	NA	TRBV7-6	TGTGCCAGCAGCCCGAGGGGGGGCGCTGAAGCTTTCTTT	CASSPRGGAEAFF
TRBJ1-1	NA	NA	TRBV7-2	TGTGCCAGCAGCGCCCTACACAGCATGAACACTGAAGCTTTCTTT	CASSALHSMNTEAFF
TRBJ2-2	NA	NA	TRBV4-1	TGCGCCAGCAGCCACTCATCGCCAGGGTCCCTGGCGGCCGGGGAGCTGTTTTTT	CASSHSSPGSLAAGELFF
TRBJ2-2	TRBD1	NA	TRBV7-2	TGTGCCAGCAGCTGGCCAGGGGGCGGAACCGGGGAGCTGTTTTTT	CASSWPGGGTGELFF
TRBJ2-2	NA	NA	TRBV2	TGTGCCAGCAAGCAGGGCTGGACCGGGGAGCTGTTTTTT	CASKQGWTGELFF
TRBJ2-7	TRBD1	NA	TRBV29-1	TGCAGCGTTGAGAGCCGGGACAGAGCTTACGAGCAGTACTTC	CSVESRDRAYEQYF
TRBJ1-5	NA	NA	TRBV6-6	TGTGCCAGCAGTTACGGCCAGGGCGGCAATCAGCCCCAGCATTTT	CASSYGQGGNQPQHF
TRBJ2-5	NA	few	TRBV4-2	TGTGCCAGCAGCCAAGATAAGGGGGAGACCCAGTACTTC	CASSQDKGETQYF
TRBJ2-7	NA	NA	TRBV5-1	TGCGCCAGCAGCTTGGGTAGCGGATTCTCTCCCTACGAGCAGTACTTC	CASSLGSGFSPYEQYF
TRBJ2-1	TRBD2	NA	TRBV10-3	TGTGCCATCAGTGGGGCTAGCGGGGGCACATCCTACAATGAGCAGTTCTTC	CAISGASGGTSYNEQFF
TRBJ2-5	TRBD2	few	TRBV9	TGTGCCAGCAGCGTAGGACCAGCGGGGGTGGTGGAGACCCAGTACTTC	CASSVGPAGVVETQYF